Listed below are T cell receptor beta chains from one sample, sequenced in a study of beta chain features in type 1 diabetes. Generated by immunoSEQ multiplex PCR, the TCRdb table keeps only in-frame clones and is missing some. The sample has some 45,000 clones; approximately 56% are singletons. The sequenced material came from Tregs from blood. Source of these receptors: a woman aged 18-29 years in good health. Both conserved end residues are part of each CDR3. The order of the fields is V gene, clone size, J gene, D gene, CDR3 DNA, CDR3 protein. D genes are given only for firm matches. Clone sizes are given selectively: once, few, many, or a class where the clone is expanded.

>TRBV4-1|NA|TRBJ1-2|TRBD1
TGCGCCAGCAGCAAGGGACAGGACCCTAACTATGGCTACACCTTC
CASSKGQDPNYGYTF
>TRBV2|NA|TRBJ2-1|NA
TGTGCCAGCAGCCTACTACCAGGGGCAGGGGAGCAGTTCTTC
CASSLLPGAGEQFF
>TRBV19|NA|TRBJ1-6|NA
TGTGCCAGTCGACAGGCCGATAATTCACCCCTCCACTTT
CASRQADNSPLHF
>TRBV11-1|few|TRBJ2-1|TRBD2
TGTGCCAGCAGTTTGGGACTAGTCGGTGAGCAGTTCTTC
CASSLGLVGEQFF
>TRBV5-1|NA|TRBJ2-1|TRBD1
TGCGCCAGCAGCCTGCAGGACAGGGCAAATGAGCAGTTCTTC
CASSLQDRANEQFF
>TRBV5-4|NA|TRBJ2-7|TRBD2
TGTGCCAGCAGCTTGGAGCCGCTAGCGGGGATGTACGAGCAGTACTTC
CASSLEPLAGMYEQYF
>TRBV5-1|NA|TRBJ2-3|TRBD2
TGCGCCAGCAGCTTGCGAACGGGAGGGCCGTATAATACGCAGTATTTT
CASSLRTGGPYNTQYF
>TRBV27|NA|TRBJ2-7|NA
TGTGCCAGCAGTTTAAGATTTAGCTTCGAGCAGTACTTC
CASSLRFSFEQYF
>TRBV12-5|NA|TRBJ1-2|NA
TGTGCTAGTGGTCTTGGACAGACCTATGGCTACACCTTC
CASGLGQTYGYTF
>TRBV27|NA|TRBJ2-3|NA
TGTGCCAGCAGTTTATCAGGAGGAATCAACACAGATACGCAGTATTTT
CASSLSGGINTDTQYF
>TRBV7-2|few|TRBJ1-4|TRBD1
TGTGCCAGCAGCTTAGCTTGGGGACAGGGTGATGAAAAACTGTTTTTT
CASSLAWGQGDEKLFF
>TRBV19|medium-sized|TRBJ1-2|NA
TGTGCCAGTTTTCCAGGAACGTTATTGGACTATGGCTACACCTTC
CASFPGTLLDYGYTF
>TRBV6-1|few|TRBJ2-2|TRBD1
TGTGCCAGCAGTGAATGGGACAGGGCGGCCGGGGAGCTGTTTTTT
CASSEWDRAAGELFF
>TRBV7-9|few|TRBJ2-5|NA
TGTGCCAGCAGCCCTCAAGAGACCCAGTACTTC
CASSPQETQYF
>TRBV25-1|NA|TRBJ2-4|TRBD1
TGTGCCAGCAGTGAATGGCAGGGGGCAGAAAACATTCAGTACTTC
CASSEWQGAENIQYF
>TRBV7-9|NA|TRBJ2-3|TRBD2
TGTGCCAGCAGCTTTGCCACAGGGTTCGGGAGGGCTAGCACAGATACGCAGTATTTT
CASSFATGFGRASTDTQYF
>TRBV10-3|few|TRBJ1-1|NA
TGTGCCATCAGGAGGATGCCGCTCGATAAGAACACTGAAGCTTTCTTT
CAIRRMPLDKNTEAFF
>TRBV19|few|TRBJ1-2|NA
TGTGCCAGTAGTACCGCCCGGGGAAACTATGGCTACACCTTC
CASSTARGNYGYTF
>TRBV30|few|TRBJ2-7|TRBD2
TGTGCCTGGAGCACTCGGGGGGGGACCTACGAGCAGTACTTC
CAWSTRGGTYEQYF
>TRBV5-6|NA|TRBJ2-7|NA
TGTGCCAGCAGCTTGAAACTAGGCCGTCCCTACGAGCAGTACTTC
CASSLKLGRPYEQYF
>TRBV19|once|TRBJ2-1|TRBD1
TGTGCCAGTAGTTTATACAGGGGGTCGGACAATGAGCAGTTCTTC
CASSLYRGSDNEQFF
>TRBV5-5|NA|TRBJ1-1|NA
TGTGCCAGCAGCTTGGCGACAGGCCCAATGAACACTGAAGCTTTCTTT
CASSLATGPMNTEAFF
>TRBV15|NA|TRBJ2-1|NA
TGTGCCACCTCGGACAGTAACCTATACAATGAGCAGTTCTTC
CATSDSNLYNEQFF
>TRBV6-1|few|TRBJ2-7|NA
TGTGCCAGCAGGACCGGAGGCGCTATCTCCTACGAGCAGTACTTC
CASRTGGAISYEQYF
>TRBV2|NA|TRBJ2-5|TRBD2
TGTGCCAGCAGTTCGCGGGAGGGCCACGAGACCCAGTACTTC
CASSSREGHETQYF
>TRBV10-3|NA|TRBJ2-2|NA
TGTGCCATCAGTGAGCGCCCACCCGGACAGAACACCGGGGAGCTGTTTTTT
CAISERPPGQNTGELFF
>TRBV11-2|NA|TRBJ1-5|NA
TGTGCCAGCAGCTTAGATCGCGGTCAGCCCCAGCATTTT
CASSLDRGQPQHF
>TRBV18|NA|TRBJ1-4|NA
TGTGCCAGCTCCAGTGACAGACCAGATAATGAAAAACTGTTTTTT
CASSSDRPDNEKLFF
>TRBV30|few|TRBJ1-1|NA
TGTGCCTGGAGTGTACTGAGGGTTTATGGGGCTGAAGCTTTCTTT
CAWSVLRVYGAEAFF
>TRBV2|NA|TRBJ2-1|TRBD2
TGTGCCAGCTGGGGGACTAGCTATGGTGAGCAGTTCTTC
CASWGTSYGEQFF
>TRBV5-4|NA|TRBJ2-7|TRBD2
TGTGCCAGCAGTCTGGGGGCTAGCGGGATTTACGAGCAGTACTTC
CASSLGASGIYEQYF